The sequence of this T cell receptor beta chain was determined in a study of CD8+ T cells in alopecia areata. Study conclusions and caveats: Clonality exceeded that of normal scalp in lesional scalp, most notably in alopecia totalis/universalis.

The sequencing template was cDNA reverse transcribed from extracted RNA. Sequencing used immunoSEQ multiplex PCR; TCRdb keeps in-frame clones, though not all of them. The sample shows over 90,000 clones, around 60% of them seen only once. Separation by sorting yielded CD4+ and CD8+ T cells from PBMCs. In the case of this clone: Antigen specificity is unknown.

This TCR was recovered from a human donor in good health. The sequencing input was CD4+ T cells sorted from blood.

In DNA form, the CDR3 reads TGTGCCAGCAGCTTATCTTTTGGGGGCAGAAACATTCAGTACTTC. It is translated as CASSLSFGGRNIQYF. The chain carries TRBV7-8 and TRBJ2-4; D possibly corresponds to TRBD1 (6 bases). The V and J ends lost 2 bases and 6 bases respectively, with 14 bases between them. Per the germline V gene, CDR1 is SGHVS and CDR2 is FQNEAQ. CDR3 length: 15 amino acids.